The T cell receptor beta chain under discussion was sequenced for a study of human T cells and chemical hapten exposure. This clonotype was detected ten times or more. Time point indicated: patch test 1, 2 weeks after DPC sensitization. Treatment meaning: therapeutic diphenylcyclopropenone sensitization with weekly scalp DPC. V lost 5 bases to trimming and J lost 2 bases, with 12 bases between them. The CDR3 contains 14 residues. Per the germline V gene, CDR1 is MNHEY and CDR2 is SMNVEV (reference sequence). TCRdb itself ran the RACE reads through MiXCR, one entry per CDR3 protein. The sample includes more than 80,000 distinct CDR3 sequences, around 7.8% of them seen just once.

Sequences were derived from whole blood, sampled in connection with sensitization to the hapten diphenylcyclopropenone (DPC). The chain joins TRBV27 to TRBJ1-2; TRBD1 might be the D (5 bases). This TCR came from a woman in her thirties with alopecia areata. Some clones in this sample may be carry-over from other donors' samples. The CDR3 sequence is CASSPGGQNYGYTF. The DNA for the CDR3 is TGTGCCAGCAGTCCTGGAGGACAAAACTATGGCTACACCTTC.